The source of this TCR beta chain is a study of CD8 T cells in Susac syndrome. A quantity of about 0.5 to 1 ug RNA underwent reverse transcription using random hexamers. It was immunoSEQ multiplex PCR that amplified TCR beta CDR3 across 54 Vbeta and 13 Jbeta. In TCRdb, the immunoSEQ multiplex PCR reads were re-called with MiXCR into one record per CDR3 protein. The sample yields a few hundred thousand distinct CDR3 sequences, 80% to 90% seen once. The sample taken for sequencing was CD8+ T cells from PBMCs. The source of this sequence is a human donor with multiple sclerosis.

CDR3 loop: CASSRGDSPSSYEQYF. The CDR3 coding sequence is TGTGCCAGCAGTAGAGGGGACAGCCCAAGCTCCTACGAGCAGTACTTC. The V call is TRBV28, the J call TRBJ2-7; 7 bases agree with TRBD1. The CDR3 sequence is 16 residues long. In germline, CDR1 is MDHEN, CDR2 SYDVKM. Germline trimming cut 5 bases from V and 0 bases from J; bases unmatched to any gene: 10.